The 16 T cell receptor beta chains reported below all come from one sample, sequenced in a study of cytomegalovirus exposure and HLA in healthy donors. Here immunoSEQ multiplex PCR was the method, and the copy in TCRdb shows in-frame clones only, minus some. Altogether 150,000 to 200,000 clones are present, less than 90% being singletons, with the ten largest covering roughly 10%. The sequencing sample was made of PBMCs. All receptors derive from a man in his thirties or forties in good health and CMV-seropositive.

The chain employs TRBV6-1 and TRBJ1-2; D gene ambiguous. CDR3 size: 14 residues. The germline V and J ends were trimmed by 4 bases and 8 bases, with 17 bases remaining between them. Germline CDR1 MNHNS, CDR2 SASEGT. The chain's CDR3 is CASSVRAGNGGYTF. The CDR3, as DNA: TGTGCCAGCAGTGTCCGGGCGGGGAACGGAGGCTACACCTTC.

This CDR3 reads CASSSSYGLAGIYNEQFF. DNA of the CDR3: TGTGCCAGCAGTTCGAGCTACGGACTAGCGGGCATCTACAATGAGCAGTTCTTC. The V and J genes are TRBV28 and TRBJ2-1; TRBD2 agrees at 11 bases. CDR1 and CDR2 (germline): MDHEN, SYDVKM. Germline trimming cut 4 bases from V and 3 bases from J; bases unmatched to any gene: 11. This CDR3 contains 18 residues.

This clone was picked up a small number of times. Other DNA sequences within the sample encode an identical CDR3. The chain employs TRBV9 and TRBJ2-5, with TRBD1 matching over 9 bases. Germline V gene data show CDR1 as SGDLS and CDR2 as YYNGEE. The CDR3 contains 14 residues. V lost 2 bases to trimming and J lost 2 bases; unmatched junction nucleotides: 1. The CDR3 protein is CASSVGQGQETQYF. CDR3 bases: TGTGCCAGCAGCGTCGGACAGGGGCAAGAGACCCAGTACTTC.

The genes are TRBV11-3 and TRBJ2-7; TRBD1 matches at 8 bases. The CDR3 contains 16 residues. Germline CDR1 SGHNT, CDR2 YENEEA. The V gene end was trimmed by 0 bases and the J gene end by 6 bases; junction bases not matched to a gene: 10. In DNA form, the CDR3 reads TGTGCCAGCAGCTTAGATGGGCGGACAGGGTTGGCCGAGCAGTACTTC. It codes for CASSLDGRTGLAEQYF.

The chain recombines TRBV27 with TRBJ2-7; possibly TRBD1 for D (5 bases). In germline, CDR1 is MNHEY, CDR2 SMNVEV (reference sequence). V was pared by 6 bases and J by 0 bases, with 15 bases between. This CDR3 comprises 15 residues. CDR3 bases: TGTGCCAGCAGCCCCAGTTGGGGCGGCTCCTACGAGCAGTACTTC. Protein product: CASSPSWGGSYEQYF.

The V call is TRBV9, the J call TRBJ2-1; possible D gene TRBD2, 6 bases. Trimming left V 0 bases short and J 1 base short, with 20 bases between. This CDR3 comprises 19 residues. CDR1 is SGDLS and CDR2 is YYNGEE in the germline V gene. The CDR3 spells CASSVAPSRAGISYNEQFF. DNA for the CDR3: TGTGCCAGCAGCGTAGCCCCGTCGAGGGCGGGGATTTCCTACAATGAGCAGTTCTTC.

The count of this clone is one. The V gene is TRBV7-6, the J gene TRBJ1-6, with TRBD1 matching 8 bases. Germline CDR1 and CDR2: SGHVS and FNYEAQ. Germline trimming cut 5 bases from V and 7 bases from J; bases unmatched to any gene: 7. The CDR3 spans 15 residues. CDR3 loop: CASSANRGTNSPLHF. The DNA for the CDR3 is TGTGCCAGCAGCGCGAACAGGGGGACGAATTCACCCCTCCACTTT. Using reference TRBV7-6 and TRBJ1-6 for the parts outside the CDR3, the full variable domain is GAGVSQSPRYKVTKRGQDVALRCDPISGHVSLYWYRQALGQGPEFLTYFNYEAQQDKSGLPNDRFSAERPEGSISTLTIQRTEQRDSAMYRCASSANRGTNSPLHFGNGTRLTVT.

V usage is TRBV10-3 and J usage is TRBJ2-3, with D possibly matching TRBD2 (6 bases). This CDR3 contains 15 residues. Germline CDR1 and CDR2: ENHRY and SYGVKD. Trimming left V 5 bases short and J 4 bases short, with 16 bases between. The CDR3 protein is CAISPFGGRADTQYF. The CDR3 nucleotides read TGTGCCATCAGTCCGTTCGGAGGGCGGGCAGATACGCAGTATTTT.

This clone was observed a few times. The V gene is TRBV27, the J gene TRBJ2-2; TRBD2 aligns across 8 bases. Germline CDR1 reads MNHEY; CDR2 reads SMNVEV (reference sequence). The length of the CDR3 is 17 residues. V lost 7 bases, J lost 6 bases, and 16 bases stayed unmatched. CDR3 loop: CASKTPTSGGWAGELFF. Written as DNA, the CDR3 is TGTGCCAGCAAAACACCTACTAGCGGCGGATGGGCCGGGGAGCTGTTTTTT.

This chain connects TRBV7-3 to TRBJ1-1; weak D call: TRBD1 (5 bases). Germline CDR1 SGHTA, CDR2 FQGTGA. Trimming shortened V by 5 bases and J by 1 base, and 14 bases separated the two germline ends. The CDR3 extends over 15 amino acids. CDR3 nucleotides: TGTGCCAGCAGCCAGGGCGGGGAATCGAACACTGAAGCTTTCTTT. It translates to CASSQGGESNTEAFF.

The genes are TRBV7-3 and TRBJ1-4, with no clear D. This CDR3 is built from 14 residues. Trimming removed 6 bases from V and 3 bases from J, with 11 bases in between. Germline V gives CDR1 SGHTA, CDR2 FQGTGA. CDR3 sequence: CASSPGAANEKLFF. Written as DNA, the CDR3 is TGTGCCAGCAGTCCGGGAGCGGCTAATGAAAAACTGTTTTTT.

This chain uses TRBV5-1 with TRBJ2-7; a weak D match, TRBD2 (7 bases). Trimming shortened V by 0 bases and J by 5 bases, and 15 bases separated the two germline ends. The germline V gene has CDR1 SGHRS and CDR2 YFSETQ. The CDR3 length is 15 residues. The CDR3, as DNA: TGCGCCAGCAGCTTGGGTCAAGGGGGGGTCCACGAGCAGTACTTC. Amino acids: CASSLGQGGVHEQYF.

V gene TRBV5-1 combines with J gene TRBJ2-5; TRBD1 agrees at 9 bases. The length of the CDR3 is 15 residues. J was trimmed by 5 bases and V by 4 bases; bases with no gene match: 9. Germline V gene lookup returns CDR1 SGHRS and CDR2 YFSETQ. CDR3 in DNA: TGCGCCAGCAGCCCCTTGACAGGGGGGAGGGAGACCCAGTACTTC. Translation gives CASSPLTGGRETQYF.

This chain links TRBV28 with TRBJ1-2, with 7 bases identical to TRBD1. Germline lookup yields CDR1 MDHEN and CDR2 SYDVKM. Trimming at V came to 10 bases and at J to 6 bases, leaving 11 bases not matched to a gene. There are 13 residues in the CDR3. The CDR3 protein is CATRDSGRDGYTF. The DNA for the CDR3 is TGTGCCACCCGGGACAGTGGAAGAGATGGCTACACCTTC.

In its sample, this clone was seen a few times. The chain carries TRBV28 and TRBJ1-3; D may be TRBD1 (6 bases). The CDR3 is made up of 12 amino acids. The V gene's germline CDR1 is MDHEN and CDR2 SYDVKM. V shed 8 bases and J shed 4 bases, with 9 bases lying between them. CDR3 in DNA: TGTGCCAGCGGAACAGGGGGAAACACCATATATTTT. Translation gives CASGTGGNTIYF.

The genes are TRBV19 and TRBJ1-1, with 8 bases lining up with TRBD1. V dropped 6 bases and J dropped 4; count of bases not matched to a gene: 4. The CDR3 loop spans 13 amino acids. Germline V gives CDR1 LNHDA, CDR2 SQIVND (reference sequence). The CDR3 DNA follows: TGTGCCAGTAGCACGACAGGGGCCACTGAAGCTTTCTTT. Translating it yields CASSTTGATEAFF.